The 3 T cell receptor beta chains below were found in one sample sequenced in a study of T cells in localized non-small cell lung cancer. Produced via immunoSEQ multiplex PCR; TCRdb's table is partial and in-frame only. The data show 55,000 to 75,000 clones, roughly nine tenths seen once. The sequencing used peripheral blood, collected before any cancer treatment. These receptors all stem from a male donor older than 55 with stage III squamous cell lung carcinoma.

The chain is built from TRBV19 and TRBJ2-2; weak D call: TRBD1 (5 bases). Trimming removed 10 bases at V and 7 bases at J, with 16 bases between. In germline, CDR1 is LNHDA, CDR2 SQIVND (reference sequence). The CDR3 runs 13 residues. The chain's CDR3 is CATRPPRGGELFF. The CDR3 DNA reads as TGTGCCACCCGGCCCCCTAGGGGCGGGGAGCTGTTTTTT.

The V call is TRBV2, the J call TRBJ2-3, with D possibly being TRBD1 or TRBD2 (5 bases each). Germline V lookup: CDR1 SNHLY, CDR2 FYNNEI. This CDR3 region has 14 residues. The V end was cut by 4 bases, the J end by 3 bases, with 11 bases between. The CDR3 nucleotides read TGTGCCAGCAGTGCTGAGGGACGAACAGATACGCAGTATTTT. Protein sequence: CASSAEGRTDTQYF. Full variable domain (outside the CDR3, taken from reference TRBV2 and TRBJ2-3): EPEVTQTPSHQVTQMGQEVILRCVPISNHLYFYWYRQILGQKVEFLVSFYNNEISEKSEIFDDQFSVERPDGSNFTLKIRSTKLEDSAMYFCASSAEGRTDTQYFGPGTRLTVL.

This CDR3 reads CASSLGATLLDQETQYF. In DNA, the CDR3 is TGTGCCAGCAGCTTGGGGGCCACGTTGTTAGACCAAGAGACCCAGTACTTC. This chain joins TRBV5-5 and TRBJ2-5; no clear D gene. V shed 0 bases and J shed 0 bases, with 15 bases lying between them. Per germline, CDR1 SGHKS and CDR2 YYEKEE (reference sequence). There are 17 residues in the CDR3.